Listed below are T cell receptor beta chains from one sample, sequenced in a study of cytomegalovirus exposure and HLA in healthy donors. TCRdb's table, derived via immunoSEQ multiplex PCR, lists solely in-frame clones and lacks some. This table holds about 160,000 clones, about three quarters found once. The sequenced sample was PBMCs. The receptors shown here come from a woman in her thirties in good health and CMV-seronegative. Both conserved end residues are part of each CDR3. A D gene is named only where the DNA matches it firmly. Clone size is not always given. Where it is, it says once, few, many or a class for expanded clones.

V,J,size,D,DNA,CDR3
TRBV7-6,TRBJ2-3,-,TRBD1,TGTGCCAGCAGCTCTCACCCGGGACAGGGGACAGATACGCAGTATTTT,CASSSHPGQGTDTQYF
TRBV2,TRBJ1-2,-,-,TGTGCCTCGACACGGGAAGGGGGCTATGGCTACACCTTC,CASTREGGYGYTF
TRBV6-6,TRBJ2-7,-,-,TGTACCTCAGGGCAGGGGATTTACGAGCAGTACTTC,CTSGQGIYEQYF
TRBV6-1,TRBJ1-5,-,-,TGTGCCAGCAGTGAAGAATTTTGGACAGTCAATCAGCCCCAGCATTTT,CASSEEFWTVNQPQHF
TRBV30,TRBJ1-3,-,-,TGTGCCTGGAGGCCCCAGGTCGACACCATATATTTT,CAWRPQVDTIYF
TRBV30,TRBJ1-5,-,TRBD1,TGTGCCTGGAGTGTACGGACAGGGGGTGGTGGACAGCCCCAGCATTTT,CAWSVRTGGGGQPQHF
TRBV2,TRBJ2-3,-,-,TGTGCCACCTCAAGTTCGGGCACAGATACGCAGTATTTT,CATSSSGTDTQYF
TRBV12-5,TRBJ2-1,-,TRBD1,TGTGCTAGTGGTTTTTCCGGGACAGGCTTATCCAAGCAGTTCTTC,CASGFSGTGLSKQFF
TRBV7-2,TRBJ2-7,-,-,TGTGCCAGCAGCTTACAGGTCAGAGCCTACGAGCAGTACTTC,CASSLQVRAYEQYF
TRBV18,TRBJ1-1,-,TRBD1,TGTGCCAGCTCATCAACAGGGGTTGTGACTGAAGCTTTCTTT,CASSSTGVVTEAFF
TRBV5-4,TRBJ1-1,few,-,TGTGCCAGCAGCCCGTACCGGGGAGGGAACACTGAAGCTTTCTTT,CASSPYRGGNTEAFF
TRBV12-5,TRBJ1-1,-,TRBD1,TGTGCTAGTGGTGACGGGACAGGGGGGGCTATAGCTGAAGCTTTCTTT,CASGDGTGGAIAEAFF
TRBV14,TRBJ2-3,-,TRBD2,TGTGCCAGCAGCCCCCGGACTAGCGGGTATAGCACAGATACGCAGTATTTT,CASSPRTSGYSTDTQYF
TRBV7-6,TRBJ2-3,-,TRBD2,TGTGCCAGCAGCCCCAGGACTAGCGGGGCGAACACAGATACGCAGTATTTT,CASSPRTSGANTDTQYF
TRBV5-1,TRBJ1-3,-,-,TGCGCCAGCAGCTTGTCAGGGATAGGAAACACCATATATTTT,CASSLSGIGNTIYF
TRBV5-6,TRBJ2-1,-,-,TGTGCCAGCAGCTTGCGACAGTACTCCTACAATGAGCAGTTCTTC,CASSLRQYSYNEQFF
TRBV11-3,TRBJ2-7,-,-,TGTGCCAGCAGCTTAAATGCAGCTAGCTCCTACGAGCAGTACTTC,CASSLNAASSYEQYF
TRBV6-6,TRBJ2-3,-,-,TGTGCCAGCAGACCCCGACTAGACGGTTTGACAGATACGCAGTATTTT,CASRPRLDGLTDTQYF
TRBV19,TRBJ2-5,-,-,TGTGCCAGTAGGACAGTGGGAGAGACCCAGTACTTC,CASRTVGETQYF
TRBV7-3,TRBJ1-1,-,-,TGTGCCAGCAGCATCAGGGGTTCGACTGAAGCTTTCTTT,CASSIRGSTEAFF
TRBV6-1,TRBJ1-5,-,-,TGTGCCAGCAGTGAATGGGGCCAGGGGAATCAGCCCCAGCATTTT,CASSEWGQGNQPQHF
TRBV9,TRBJ1-1,-,-,TGTGCCAGCAGCGTAGACCTCTCGGGCACTGAAGCTTTCTTT,CASSVDLSGTEAFF
TRBV19,TRBJ2-5,-,-,TGTGCCAGTAGTGCACTAAGCTCTATCGAGACCCAGTACTTC,CASSALSSIETQYF
TRBV27,TRBJ2-7,once,-,TGTGCCAGCAGTTTGAGGACCGGGCCACAGGGATGGAGCGAGCAGTACTTC,CASSLRTGPQGWSEQYF
TRBV6-5,TRBJ2-7,-,TRBD1,TGTGCCAGCAGTTACGGGACAGGACGCTACGAGCAGTACTTC,CASSYGTGRYEQYF
TRBV7-9,TRBJ2-3,few,-,TGTTCCAGCAGCTTTCCCGTGAGAGATACGCAGTATTTT,CSSSFPVRDTQYF
TRBV5-1,TRBJ1-2,-,-,TGCGCCAGCAGCCTGATGCGGGGGACTGGGGGCTACACCTTC,CASSLMRGTGGYTF
TRBV20-1,TRBJ1-1,-,-,TGCAGTGCTAGAGATCTACAGGTAGCTTTCTTT,CSARDLQVAFF
TRBV19,TRBJ2-1,-,-,TGTGCCAGCCAGGACAGTTCCTACAATGAGCAGTTCTTC,CASQDSSYNEQFF
TRBV5-4,TRBJ2-5,few,TRBD2,TGTGCCAGCAGCTTGGGACTAGCGGGGGGCCGGGAAGAGACCCAGTACTTC,CASSLGLAGGREETQYF
TRBV4-1,TRBJ1-6,-,-,TGCGCCAGCAGCCAAGTCCCGGGGAGGGAGGCACCTAATTCACCCCTCCACTTT,CASSQVPGREAPNSPLHF
TRBV30,TRBJ2-1,-,-,TGTGCCTGGCGGGGGTATGAGCAGTTCTTC,CAWRGYEQFF
TRBV2,TRBJ2-7,-,-,TGTGCCAGCAGTGGAGGTTTTGTTTACGAGCAGTACTTC,CASSGGFVYEQYF
TRBV28,TRBJ2-3,-,-,TGTGCCAGCAGTTTAGGTTTAGTACTAGGTCGGGTAACAGATACGCAGTATTTT,CASSLGLVLGRVTDTQYF
TRBV5-4,TRBJ2-1,-,-,TGTGCCAGCAGCTTTGGTGGAGATGAGCAGTTCTTC,CASSFGGDEQFF
TRBV7-6,TRBJ1-5,-,-,TGTGCCAGCAGCTTGAGGGTCAATCAGCCCCAGCATTTT,CASSLRVNQPQHF
TRBV4-1,TRBJ2-7,-,TRBD2,TGCGCCAGCAGCCCTCGACTAGCGGGGGGGACCTACGAGCAGTACTTC,CASSPRLAGGTYEQYF
TRBV14,TRBJ2-3,once,-,TGTGCCAGCAGCCGGGGCGACAGTAGCACAGATACGCAGTATTTT,CASSRGDSSTDTQYF
TRBV7-9,TRBJ2-1,few,TRBD1,TGTGCCAGCAGCTTAGGCCTGGGACAGGGGTTTGAGCAGTTCTTC,CASSLGLGQGFEQFF
TRBV5-4,TRBJ2-3,few,-,TGTGCCAGCAGCTTCCCCGGTTCCGATACGCAGTATTTT,CASSFPGSDTQYF
TRBV7-9,TRBJ2-3,few,-,TGTGCCAGCTCTATAAGCACAGATACGCAGTATTTT,CASSISTDTQYF
TRBV7-2,TRBJ2-5,-,-,TGTGCCAGCAGCTGGGCCCTATCAGGGAAGACCCAGTACTTC,CASSWALSGKTQYF
TRBV11-2,TRBJ2-7,-,TRBD2,TGTGCCAGCAGCTTAGGACGGCGGGGGGCTCTTTCCTACGAGCAGTACTTC,CASSLGRRGALSYEQYF
TRBV4-1,TRBJ1-2,few,-,TGCGCCAGCAGCCCGGGCCTAGGGGGAGGGACTATCGGGTATGGCTACACCTTC,CASSPGLGGGTIGYGYTF
TRBV7-8,TRBJ2-2,-,TRBD2,TGTGCCAGCAGCGTTGGGACTAGCGGGGCCGGGGAGCTGTTTTTT,CASSVGTSGAGELFF
TRBV28,TRBJ2-5,few,TRBD1,TGTGCCAGCAGTTCCAGGGACAGGGAGGGAGAGACCCAGTACTTC,CASSSRDREGETQYF
TRBV5-1,TRBJ1-6,-,-,TGCGCCAGCAGCTTCAGGGGAGACGGTTCACCCCTCCACTTT,CASSFRGDGSPLHF
TRBV9,TRBJ1-2,-,-,TGTGCCAGCAGCCCAGGGTTGGGTGAGTTCATCGGGGGAGGCTACACCTTC,CASSPGLGEFIGGGYTF